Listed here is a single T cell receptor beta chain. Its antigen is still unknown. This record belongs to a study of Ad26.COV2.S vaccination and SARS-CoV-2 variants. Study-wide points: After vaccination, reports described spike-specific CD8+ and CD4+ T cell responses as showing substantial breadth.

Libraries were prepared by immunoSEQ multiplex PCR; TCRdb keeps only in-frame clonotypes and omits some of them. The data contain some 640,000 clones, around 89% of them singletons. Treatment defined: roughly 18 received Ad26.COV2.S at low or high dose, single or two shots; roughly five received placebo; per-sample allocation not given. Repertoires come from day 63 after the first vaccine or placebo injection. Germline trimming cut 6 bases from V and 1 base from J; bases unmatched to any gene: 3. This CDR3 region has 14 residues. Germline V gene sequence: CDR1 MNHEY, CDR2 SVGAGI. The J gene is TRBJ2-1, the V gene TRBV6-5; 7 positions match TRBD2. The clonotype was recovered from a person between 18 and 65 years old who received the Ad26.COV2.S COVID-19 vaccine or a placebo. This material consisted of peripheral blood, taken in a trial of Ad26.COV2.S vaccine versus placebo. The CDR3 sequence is CASSRGGSYNEQFF. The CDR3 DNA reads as TGTGCCAGCAGCCGCGGGGGATCCTACAATGAGCAGTTCTTC.